The present T cell receptor (beta chain) was sequenced within a study of radiotherapy plus CTLA-4 blockade in lung cancer. Whole-study context: There were objective responses in 18% of patients, and 31% had disease control.

Study observations and caveats: Once radiotherapy plus ipilimumab had been given, TCR clones derived from tumor expanded in blood. Among reported predictors of response, early blood T cell clone dynamics with interferon-beta performed best.

Assay: immunoSEQ multiplex PCR; the TCRdb copy retains only in-frame clones and omits some. This sample has over 95,000 clones, with 65% to 85% found just once. Comment on this clone: The antigen is not known.

V was shortened by 2 bases and J by 1 base, with 8 bases between the two germline ends. CDR3 length equals 14 residues. Germline V gene lookup returns CDR1 SEHNR and CDR2 FQNEAQ (reference sequence). The sequenced sample was peripheral blood, obtained from a patient treated with radiotherapy plus ipilimumab. V and J are TRBV7-9 and TRBJ1-1; perhaps TRBD1 as D (5 bases). This receptor was taken from a human donor with non-small cell lung cancer who had a partial response to radiotherapy plus ipilimumab. Some clones in this sample may be carry-over from other donors' samples. CDR3 DNA sequence: TGTGCCAGCAGCTTAATTCAGGGGAACACTGAAGCTTTCTTT. It encodes CASSLIQGNTEAFF.